This TCR beta chain was sequenced for a study of long-term antiretroviral therapy in people with HIV. For the study at large: The oldest specimens predate the 2015 immediate-ART recommendation by about a decade. Study-wide points: Dominating the repertoire at all time points were the clones that expanded before ART.

The libraries were made with immunoSEQ v3.0 at survey level. Libraries were prepared by immunoSEQ multiplex PCR; TCRdb keeps only in-frame clonotypes and omits some of them. The data hold 15,000 to 25,000 clones, with 90% observed a single time. This clone was found a few times. Its antigen is not known. V gave up 0 bases and J gave up 3 bases, with 12 bases separating them. The germline gives CDR1 SGHTA, CDR2 FQGNSA. The CDR3 contains 16 residues. This clonotype was obtained from a woman in her 30s with HIV. The specimen was unsorted PBMCs, collected 4.4 years before starting antiretroviral therapy. The chain recombines TRBV7-2 with TRBJ2-1; TRBD1 is a possible D gene (6 bases). The CDR3: CASSLAGAGFYNEQFF. CDR3 DNA: TGTGCCAGCAGCTTAGCGGGGGCGGGTTTCTACAATGAGCAGTTCTTC.